A single sample is the source of the 24 T cell receptor beta chains below, sequenced in a study of radiation and T cells in renal cell carcinoma. Documented time point: blood 2 weeks post-SBRT. Treatment described: 15 Gy SBRT to primary tumor, nephrectomy 4 weeks later. The table came from immunoSEQ multiplex PCR; TCRdb's copy has only in-frame clones and leaves some out. This table holds roughly 130,000 clones, more than 70% found once. This sample comprised blood, obtained from a patient whose treatment included radiotherapy and nephrectomy. These receptor sequences come from a woman in her 70s with renal cell carcinoma.

The chain's CDR3 is CASSVEGSQYNEQFF. The CDR3 DNA sequence: TGCGCCAGCAGCGTCGAGGGGTCACAATACAATGAGCAGTTCTTC. The chain uses TRBV5-1 and TRBJ2-1; the D call may be TRBD1 or TRBD2 (5 bases each). Trimming left V 4 bases short and J 4 bases short, with 15 bases between. The CDR3 extends over 15 amino acids. Germline V gene lookup returns CDR1 SGHRS and CDR2 YFSETQ. Looking up the rest from reference TRBV5-1 and TRBJ2-1 gives the full variable domain: KAGVTQTPRYLIKTRGQQVTLSCSPISGHRSVSWYQQTPGQGLQFLFEYFSETQRNKGNFPGRFSGRQFSNSRSEMNVSTLELGDSALYLCASSVEGSQYNEQFFGPGTRLTVL.

V is TRBV5-8 and J is TRBJ1-6, with D possibly being TRBD1 (6 bases). The length of the CDR3 is 14 residues. Trimming pared 4 bases from V and 9 bases from J, leaving 14 bases between. In germline, CDR1 is SGHTS, CDR2 YDEGEE. The DNA for the CDR3 is TGTGCCAGCAGCATACAGGGTTTGGGTTCACCCCTCCACTTT. Amino acid sequence: CASSIQGLGSPLHF.

The V and J genes are TRBV19 and TRBJ1-5; 8 nucleotides match TRBD1. The V gene end was trimmed by 3 bases and the J gene end by 2 bases; junction bases not matched to a gene: 0. Germline loops: CDR1 LNHDA, CDR2 SQIVND (reference sequence). The CDR3 extends over 14 amino acids. In DNA, the CDR3 is TGTGCCAGTAGTATGGGACAGGGCAATCAGCCCCAGCATTTT. Translation: CASSMGQGNQPQHF.

The chain carries TRBV6-4 and TRBJ2-3; D might be TRBD2 (6 bases). Germline values: CDR1 MRHNA, CDR2 SNTAGT. This CDR3 spans 12 amino acids. V dropped 3 bases and J dropped 11 bases, with 12 bases sitting between them. The CDR3 nucleotides are TGTGCCAGCAGTGATGCCGGGAGTCGGCAGTATTTT. It yields the protein CASSDAGSRQYF.

The chain has TRBV27 and TRBJ2-5; TRBD2 is a possible D gene (5 bases). V was pared by 7 bases and J by 5 bases, with 14 bases between. Germline assignment: CDR1 MNHEY and CDR2 SMNVEV (reference sequence). The CDR3 sequence is 13 residues long. The CDR3 spells CASKSPGGETQYF. In DNA, the CDR3 is TGTGCCAGCAAGTCACCAGGCGGGGAGACCCAGTACTTC.

The chain uses TRBV14 and TRBJ2-7; D may be TRBD2 (6 bases). Germline CDR1 is SGHDN and CDR2 is FVKESK. V lost 0 bases and J 6 bases, leaving 12 bases between the germline ends. This CDR3 comprises 14 residues. The CDR3 reads CASSQERWRAEQYF. CDR3 coding DNA: TGTGCCAGCAGCCAAGAAAGGTGGAGGGCCGAGCAGTACTTC.

The chain carries TRBV29-1 and TRBJ1-2, with 8 nucleotides matching TRBD1. Germline V CDR1 and CDR2: SQVTM, ANQGSEA. This CDR3 spans 11 amino acids. J lost 8 bases, V lost 6 bases, and 5 bases had no gene match. The CDR3 DNA follows: TGCAGCGTAGACAGGGGTGAAGGCTACACCTTC. Protein sequence: CSVDRGEGYTF.

The chain combines TRBV5-6 with TRBJ2-5; 9 nucleotides align to TRBD1. This CDR3 region has 15 residues. Germline-derived CDR1 and CDR2 are SGHDT and YYEEEE. The J segment lost 2 bases and the V segment lost 1 base, leaving 3 bases of the junction unmatched. The CDR3 loop is CASSLPGQGQETQYF. For the CDR3, the DNA is TGTGCCAGCAGCTTGCCGGGACAGGGACAAGAGACCCAGTACTTC.

The chain links TRBV19 to TRBJ2-2, with 9 bases that match TRBD1. Trimming cost V 7 bases and J 1 base; bases outside gene matches: 4. In germline, CDR1 is LNHDA, CDR2 SQIVND (reference sequence). CDR3 length equals 15 residues. The chain's CDR3 is CASKEGQGNTGELFF. CDR3 nucleotides: TGTGCCAGTAAAGAGGGACAGGGGAACACCGGGGAGCTGTTTTTT.

V usage is TRBV7-3 and J usage is TRBJ2-2; 8 nucleotides agree with TRBD2. CDR3 length equals 17 residues. Germline assignment: CDR1 SGHTA and CDR2 FQGTGA. The J segment lost 7 bases and the V segment lost 5 bases, leaving 15 bases of the junction unmatched. The CDR3 protein is CASSQRLTGGANGELFF. The CDR3 region has the DNA TGTGCCAGCAGCCAACGTTTGACCGGGGGGGCAAACGGGGAGCTGTTTTTT.

The chain couples TRBV30 to TRBJ1-2; 8 positions agree with TRBD1. The CDR3 is made up of 15 amino acids. Germline V gene data show CDR1 as GTSNPN and CDR2 as SVGIG (reference sequence). The V segment lost 3 bases and the J segment 5 bases; nucleotides outside the gene matches: 11. CDR3 nucleotide sequence: TGTGCCTGGAGGAGGGACAGGATGCCCCAGTATGGCTACACCTTC. Residues: CAWRRDRMPQYGYTF.

The chain couples TRBV7-2 to TRBJ1-3; D is uncertain. This CDR3 has 18 amino acids. Trimming stripped 1 base from V and 0 bases from J, with 16 bases between. Germline loops: CDR1 SGHTA, CDR2 FQGNSA. The CDR3 DNA is TGTGCCAGCAGCTTAGAGATCCGGACCTCCAGCTCTGGAAACACCATATATTTT. Protein sequence: CASSLEIRTSSSGNTIYF.

The CDR3 protein is CASSNAGGVDTQYF. As DNA, the CDR3 is TGTGCCAGCAGCAATGCAGGGGGCGTAGATACGCAGTATTTT. The chain recombines TRBV7-8 with TRBJ2-3; 8 nucleotides align to TRBD1. Germline V lookup: CDR1 SGHVS, CDR2 FQNEAQ. The trim removed 5 bases at V and 5 bases at J, leaving 6 bases unmatched. CDR3 length equals 14 residues.

J is TRBJ1-1 and V is TRBV28; the D gene is possibly TRBD1 (6 bases). The CDR3 loop spans 14 amino acids. The germline gives CDR1 MDHEN, CDR2 SYDVKM. Trimming shortened V by 3 bases and J by 4 bases, and 12 bases separated the two germline ends. The DNA for the CDR3 is TGTGCCAGCAGTTTCCTCTCAGGGGTCACTGAAGCTTTCTTT. Encoded protein: CASSFLSGVTEAFF. Drawing the rest from reference TRBV28 and TRBJ1-1, the complete variable domain is DVKVTQSSRYLVKRTGEKVFLECVQDMDHENMFWYRQDPGLGLRLIYFSYDVKMKEKGDIPEGYSVSREKKERFSLILESASTNQTSMYLCASSFLSGVTEAFFGQGTRLTVV.

This chain connects TRBV30 to TRBJ1-2; TRBD1 matches 7 bases. Germline CDR1 is GTSNPN and CDR2 is SVGIG (reference sequence). This CDR3 spans 15 amino acids. V lost 8 bases, J lost 6 bases, and 18 bases stayed unmatched. CDR3 loop: CAQGVQLGGLNGYTF. Here the CDR3 DNA reads TGTGCCCAAGGCGTCCAATTAGGGGGCTTAAATGGCTACACCTTC.

The rearrangement uses TRBV6-5 and TRBJ1-2; maybe TRBD1 (6 bases). V was pared by 6 bases and J by 10 bases, with 21 bases between. The CDR3 loop spans 14 amino acids. Per the germline V gene, CDR1 is MNHEY and CDR2 is SVGAGI. The CDR3 DNA sequence: TGTGCCAGCAGCCCCGGGACACCCTTTTTTTTCTACACCTTC. Translation: CASSPGTPFFFYTF.

The chain links TRBV9 to TRBJ2-5, with no clear D. Trimming stripped 4 bases from V and 2 bases from J, with 15 bases between. The germline V gene has CDR1 SGDLS and CDR2 YYNGEE. This CDR3 has 15 amino acids. The CDR3 nucleotides are TGTGCCAGCAGCCTCCAAGCGTACTATCAAGAGACCCAGTACTTC. Translated, it gives CASSLQAYYQETQYF.

The CDR3 nucleotides read TGTGCCAGCAGTTTAACTGGGGTTAACTATGGCTACACCTTC. This gives the protein CASSLTGVNYGYTF. The chain links TRBV28 to TRBJ1-2; D unresolved. The V end was cut by 2 bases, the J end by 1 base, with 8 bases between. This CDR3 has 14 amino acids. Germline CDR1 and CDR2: MDHEN and SYDVKM.

The rearrangement uses TRBV6-5 and TRBJ1-6; D might be TRBD1 (6 bases). Germline loops: CDR1 MNHEY, CDR2 SVGAGI. The CDR3 has 15 residues. Deletions cut 0 bases from V and 9 bases from J, with 12 bases between. The CDR3 here is CASSYSRGVGSPLHF. CDR3 DNA: TGTGCCAGCAGTTACTCGAGGGGGGTGGGTTCACCCCTCCACTTT.

This clone was detected once. The chain uses TRBV18 and TRBJ1-6, with a weak D call TRBD1 (6 bases). Germline V gene lookup returns CDR1 KGHSH and CDR2 LQKENI. Trimming shortened V by 8 bases and J by 5 bases, and 16 bases separated the two germline ends. The CDR3 runs 15 residues. In nucleotides, the CDR3 is TGTGCCAGCCACGGGACAAAGGTTAATAATTCACCCCTCCACTTT. Translating it yields CASHGTKVNNSPLHF.

The chain combines TRBV27 with TRBJ1-1, with 10 positions matching TRBD1. The germline gives CDR1 MNHEY, CDR2 SMNVEV (reference sequence). The CDR3 covers 18 residues. The junction had 17 bases not matched to a gene; V was cut back by 6 bases and J by 4 bases. CDR3 sequence (DNA): TGTGCCAGCAGGACTAGCCCCGGGACAGGGGACCCTTTCACTGAAGCTTTCTTT. Translating it yields CASRTSPGTGDPFTEAFF.

The chain has TRBV19 and TRBJ1-6, with unresolved D. The V and J ends lost 5 bases and 7 bases respectively, with 18 bases between them. The CDR3 consists of 16 residues. Germline V gives CDR1 LNHDA, CDR2 SQIVND (reference sequence). The CDR3 is CASSSARPPQNSPLHF. The CDR3 nucleotides read TGTGCCAGTAGTTCCGCCCGACCGCCTCAAAATTCACCCCTCCACTTT. Variable domain in full (rest from reference TRBV19 and TRBJ1-6): DGGITQSPKYLFRKEGQNVTLSCEQNLNHDAMYWYRQDPGQGLRLIYYSQIVNDFQKGDIAEGYSVSREKKESFPLTVTSAQKNPTAFYLCASSSARPPQNSPLHFGNGTRLTVT.

The chain links TRBV7-8 to TRBJ1-3; D gene ambiguous. The V gene's germline CDR1 is SGHVS and CDR2 FQNEAQ. V was pared by 2 bases and J by 0 bases, with 14 bases between. CDR3 length: 17 residues. The CDR3 DNA is TGTGCCAGCAGCTTAAGCCCCACGGCAAGCTCTGGAAACACCATATATTTT. Protein sequence: CASSLSPTASSGNTIYF.

The chain employs TRBV11-3 and TRBJ1-1, with D perhaps matching TRBD1 (6 bases). Trimming shortened V by 1 base and J by 5 bases, and 17 bases separated the two germline ends. Germline values: CDR1 SGHNT, CDR2 YENEEA. The CDR3 is made up of 16 amino acids. CDR3 DNA: TGTGCCAGCAGCTTAGGTGGGGGGCAGGGCAAAACTGAAGCTTTCTTT. Its protein product is CASSLGGGQGKTEAFF.